This T cell receptor beta chain was observed in a study of shared clonotypes between healthy human individuals. CD45RO-negative, CCR7-selected cells formed the naive CD8 fraction, which excluded terminally differentiated effector memory CD45RA+ cells. The CDR3 totals 14 residues. Trimming shortened V by 3 bases and J by 6 bases, and 12 bases separated the two germline ends. The V gene's germline CDR1 is LNHNV and CDR2 YYDKDF (reference sequence). Repertoires were generated with immunoSEQ multiplex PCR, while TCRdb's copy carries only in-frame clones and drops some. The sample yields about 750,000 clones, about 92% seen once.

This chain connects TRBV15 to TRBJ1-5; maybe TRBD1 (5 bases). Sequenced material: naive CD8+ T cells sorted from blood. The sequence was collected from a man younger than 40 in good health. CDR3 sequence (DNA): TGTGCCACCAGCAGCGCGCAGGGTGGTCAGCCCCAGCATTTT. It translates to CATSSAQGGQPQHF.